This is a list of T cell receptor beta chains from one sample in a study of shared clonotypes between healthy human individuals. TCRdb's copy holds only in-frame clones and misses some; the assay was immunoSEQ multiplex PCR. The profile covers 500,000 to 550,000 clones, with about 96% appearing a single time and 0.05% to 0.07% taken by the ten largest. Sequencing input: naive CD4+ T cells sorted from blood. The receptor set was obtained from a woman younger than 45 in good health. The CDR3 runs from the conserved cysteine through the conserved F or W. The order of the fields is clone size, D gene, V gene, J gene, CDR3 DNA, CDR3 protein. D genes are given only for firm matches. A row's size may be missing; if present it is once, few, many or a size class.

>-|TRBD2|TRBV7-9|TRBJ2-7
TGTGCCATTACGACTAGCGGGAGCTCCTACGAGCAGTACTTC
CAITTSGSSYEQYF
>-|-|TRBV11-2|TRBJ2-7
TGTGCCAGCAGCTTGAGGCGGGACAGAGCCTACGAGCAGTACTTC
CASSLRRDRAYEQYF
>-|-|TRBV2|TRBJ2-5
TGTGCCAGCAGTGAAGCAACTAGTGGGACCCAGTACTTC
CASSEATSGTQYF
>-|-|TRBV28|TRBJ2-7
TGTGCCAGCAGCCCCGGGGGTAGCCTGAACTACGAGCAGTACTTC
CASSPGGSLNYEQYF
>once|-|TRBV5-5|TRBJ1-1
TGTGCCAGCAGCTTGGGCAACTCTGGCCCGGGACTCCTGTCTTCTTTCTTT
CASSLGNSGPGLLSSFF
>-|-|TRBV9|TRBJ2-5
TGTGCCAGCAGCGTAGCTGACAGGATGACAGAGACCCAGTACTTC
CASSVADRMTETQYF
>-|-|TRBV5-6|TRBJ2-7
TGTGCCAGCAGCTCACAAAAAACAGGGTACCCCTACGAGCAGTACTTC
CASSSQKTGYPYEQYF
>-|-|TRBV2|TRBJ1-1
TGTGCCAGCAGGTCGGACAGGAACACTGAAGCTTTCTTT
CASRSDRNTEAFF
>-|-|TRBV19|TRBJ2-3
TGTGCCAGTAAAGCGGTAAGCACAGATACGCAGTATTTT
CASKAVSTDTQYF
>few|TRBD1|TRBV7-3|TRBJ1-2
TGTGCCAGCAGCTTAACCGGACAGGGCTATGGCTACACCTTC
CASSLTGQGYGYTF
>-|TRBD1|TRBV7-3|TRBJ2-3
TGTGCCAGCAGCTCCAACAGGGGGCTGCAAGATACGCAGTATTTT
CASSSNRGLQDTQYF
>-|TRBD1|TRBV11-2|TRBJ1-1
TGTGCCAGCAGCTTCGGACAGGGGGCGCGAACTGAAGCTTTCTTT
CASSFGQGARTEAFF
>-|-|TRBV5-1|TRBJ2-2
TGCGCCAGCAGCTTAAGGACTCCCGACACCGGGGAGCTGTTTTTT
CASSLRTPDTGELFF
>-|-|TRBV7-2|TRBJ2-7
TGTGCCAGCAGCTTTAAGTTTTACGAGCAGTACTTC
CASSFKFYEQYF
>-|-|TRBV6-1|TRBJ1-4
TGTGCCAGCAGTGAAGCAGCGCTTCCTAATGAAAAACTGTTTTTT
CASSEAALPNEKLFF
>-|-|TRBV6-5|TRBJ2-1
TGTGCCAGCAGCCTACGCTATGAGCAGTTCTTC
CASSLRYEQFF
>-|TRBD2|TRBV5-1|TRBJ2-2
TGCGCCAGCAGCCGGACTAGCGGGACGAACACCGGGGAGCTGTTTTTT
CASSRTSGTNTGELFF
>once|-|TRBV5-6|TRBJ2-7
TGTGCCAGCAGCTGGGGGCGGGACGAGCAGTACTTC
CASSWGRDEQYF
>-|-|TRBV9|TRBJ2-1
TGTGCCAGCAGCCTCGGTGGGGGGCAGGCCAATGAGCAGTTCTTC
CASSLGGGQANEQFF
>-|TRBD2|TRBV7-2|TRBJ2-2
TGTGCCAGCAGCTCTAGACTAGCGGGAAACACCGGGGAGCTGTTTTTT
CASSSRLAGNTGELFF
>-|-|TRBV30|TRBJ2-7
TGTGCCTGGGGCCCTAGGACCTACGAGCAGTACTTC
CAWGPRTYEQYF
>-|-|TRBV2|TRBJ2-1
TGTGCCAGCAGTGTAATTGAACAGAACAATGAGCAGTTCTTC
CASSVIEQNNEQFF
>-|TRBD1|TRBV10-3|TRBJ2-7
TGTGCCATCAGTGTGAACGGACAGGCTAACTCCTACGAGCAGTACTTC
CAISVNGQANSYEQYF
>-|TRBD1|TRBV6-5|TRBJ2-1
TGTGCCAGCAGCCCGGACAGGGGGCCTTACAATGAGCAGTTCTTC
CASSPDRGPYNEQFF
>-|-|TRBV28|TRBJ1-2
TGTGCCAGCAGTTTAGGGAATTATGGCTACACCTTC
CASSLGNYGYTF
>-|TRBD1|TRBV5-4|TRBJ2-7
TGTGCCAGCAGCAGGGGGCAGGGATTCTCCTACGAGCAGTACTTC
CASSRGQGFSYEQYF
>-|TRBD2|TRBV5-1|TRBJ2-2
TGCGCCAGCAGCTTGGCCCCCGGACTAGCGGGAGGCTCCGGGGAGCTGTTTTTT
CASSLAPGLAGGSGELFF
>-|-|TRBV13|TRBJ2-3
TGTGCCAGCAGCTTAGAGGGAGTAGTCGGCACAGATACGCAGTATTTT
CASSLEGVVGTDTQYF
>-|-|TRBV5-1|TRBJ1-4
TGCGCCAGCAGCCAAGGGGGTGGCTCGGGTGAAAAACTGTTTTTT
CASSQGGGSGEKLFF
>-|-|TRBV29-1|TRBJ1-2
TGCAGCGGCACTCTGCGGGGGGGTGGCTACACCTTC
CSGTLRGGGYTF
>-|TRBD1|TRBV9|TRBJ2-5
TGTGCCAGCAGCGTAGAACCAGGCAGGGGGCAAGAGACCCAGTACTTC
CASSVEPGRGQETQYF
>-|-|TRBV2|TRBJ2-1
TGTGCCAGCACCTCAAACAATGAGCAGTTCTTC
CASTSNNEQFF
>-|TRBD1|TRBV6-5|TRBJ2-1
TGTGCCAGCAAATACGGGACAGATATCAATGAGCAGTTCTTC
CASKYGTDINEQFF
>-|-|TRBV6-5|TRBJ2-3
TGTGCCAGCAGGGAAGGCGATAGCACAGATACGCAGTATTTT
CASREGDSTDTQYF
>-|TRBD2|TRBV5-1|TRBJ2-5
TGCGCCAGCAGCTCGGGACTAGCGGGATCGGAGACCCAGTACTTC
CASSSGLAGSETQYF
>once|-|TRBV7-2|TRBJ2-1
TGTGCCAGCAGCTTAGGGCTAGTTGTTAGGAATGAGCAGTTCTTC
CASSLGLVVRNEQFF
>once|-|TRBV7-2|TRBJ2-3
TGTGCCAGCAGCTTAGTGGGGGGAGCAGATACGCAGTATTTT
CASSLVGGADTQYF
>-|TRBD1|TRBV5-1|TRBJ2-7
TGCGCCAGCAGCCCCGACAGGGTAGGGACCTACGAGCAGTACTTC
CASSPDRVGTYEQYF
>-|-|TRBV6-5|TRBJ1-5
TGTGCCAGCAGTTATGGAGGAGAGGGTAATCAGCCCCAGCATTTT
CASSYGGEGNQPQHF
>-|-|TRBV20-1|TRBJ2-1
TGCAGTGCTAGAGAACGGAGTGAGCAGTTCTTC
CSARERSEQFF
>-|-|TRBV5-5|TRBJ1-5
TGTGCCAGCAGCCAAAGCAGGGGAAGAAATCAGCCCCAGCATTTT
CASSQSRGRNQPQHF
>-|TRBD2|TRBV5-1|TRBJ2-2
TGCGCCAGCAGCCTCAGCGGGAGATACACCGGGGAGCTGTTTTTT
CASSLSGRYTGELFF
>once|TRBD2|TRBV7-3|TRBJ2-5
TGTGCCAGCAGCTTACCAGGGACTAGCGGGAGAGAGACCCAGTACTTC
CASSLPGTSGRETQYF
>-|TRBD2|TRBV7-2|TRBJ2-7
TGTGCCAGCAGCTTAGGCGGACTAGCCCGCCACGAGCAGTACTTC
CASSLGGLARHEQYF
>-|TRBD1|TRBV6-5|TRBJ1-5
TGTGCCAGCAGTGTCGACAGGGTCGGTCAGCCCCAGCATTTT
CASSVDRVGQPQHF
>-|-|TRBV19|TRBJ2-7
TGTGCCAGTAGACGGTACCTCAACGGGGACTACGAGCAGTACTTC
CASRRYLNGDYEQYF
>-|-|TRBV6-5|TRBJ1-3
TGTGCCAGCAGTGGGGCCTACTCTGGAAACACCATATATTTT
CASSGAYSGNTIYF
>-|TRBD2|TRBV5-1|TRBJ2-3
TGCGCCAGCAGCTTGAGCGGGAGGGCCCTCGATACGCAGTATTTT
CASSLSGRALDTQYF
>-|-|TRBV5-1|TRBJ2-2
TGCGCCAGCAGTCCTCTGGAGGGGTTGGACACCGGGGAGCTGTTTTTT
CASSPLEGLDTGELFF
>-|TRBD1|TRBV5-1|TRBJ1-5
TGCGCCAGCAGCCTTGCGGGACAGGGGAATCAGCCCCAGCATTTT
CASSLAGQGNQPQHF
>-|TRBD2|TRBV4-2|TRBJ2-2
TGTGCCAGCAGCCAACCGAAGAGCGGGAGTATAGGCGGGGAGCTGTTTTTT
CASSQPKSGSIGGELFF
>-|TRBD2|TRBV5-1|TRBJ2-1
TGCGCCAGCAGCTTCTTGGGAGGGACCCCTCCCAATGAGCAGTTCTTC
CASSFLGGTPPNEQFF
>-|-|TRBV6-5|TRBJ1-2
TGTGCCAGCAGTTACGACCCCGGGACCTGGGATGGCTACACCTTC
CASSYDPGTWDGYTF